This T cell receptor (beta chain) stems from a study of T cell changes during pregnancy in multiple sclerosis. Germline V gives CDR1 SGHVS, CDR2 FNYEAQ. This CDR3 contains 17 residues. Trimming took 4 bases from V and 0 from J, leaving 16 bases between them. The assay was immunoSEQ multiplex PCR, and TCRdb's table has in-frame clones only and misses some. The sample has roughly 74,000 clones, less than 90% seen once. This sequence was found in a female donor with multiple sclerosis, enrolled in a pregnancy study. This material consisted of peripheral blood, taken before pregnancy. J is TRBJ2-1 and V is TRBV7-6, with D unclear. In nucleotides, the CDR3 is TGTGCCAGCAGCTCTAACGGAGATTCGAGCTCCTACAATGAGCAGTTCTTC. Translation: CASSSNGDSSSYNEQFF.